One sample yielded the 22 T cell receptor beta chains listed below, sequenced in a study of early T cells in non-severe SARS-CoV-2 infection. TCRdb re-derived calls from the 5' RACE reads in MiXCR, one entry per CDR3 protein. The table has around 63,000 distinct CDR3 sequences, less than 12% seen once. The specimen was whole blood, collected at baseline. The receptors were sampled from an adult who was a healthcare worker with PCR-confirmed SARS-CoV-2 infection or an uninfected control (not recorded which).

This chain links TRBV5-4 with TRBJ2-1; no reliable D call. V was shortened by 3 bases and J by 6 bases, with 10 bases between the two germline ends. CDR1 is SGHNT and CDR2 is YYREEE in the germline V gene (reference sequence). The CDR3 covers 13 residues. In DNA, the CDR3 is TGTGCCAGCAGCTCCAGTAGTGGCAATGAGCAGTTCTTC. Its translation: CASSSSSGNEQFF. Full variable domain (rest looked up from reference TRBV5-4 and TRBJ2-1): ETGVTQSPTHLIKTRGQQVTLRCSSQSGHNTVSWYQQALGQGPQFIFQYYREEENGRGNFPPRFSGLQFPNYSSELNVNALELDDSALYLCASSSSSGNEQFFGPGTRLTVL.

This clonotype was observed many times. This CDR3 reads CASSGGQSSYNEQFF. Written as DNA, the CDR3 is TGTGCCAGCAGTGGGGGACAGAGCTCCTACAATGAGCAGTTCTTC. V gene TRBV6-2 or TRBV6-3 combines with J gene TRBJ2-1, with 7 positions matching TRBD1. The germline V gene has CDR1 MNHEY and CDR2 SVGEGT. The CDR3 spans 15 residues. Trimming removed 5 bases from V and 0 bases from J; junction bases left unmatched: 4.

There are a few counts of this clonotype. This sequence joins TRBV2 and TRBJ2-7; D gene uncertain. Germline V gene data show CDR1 as SNHLY and CDR2 as FYNNEI. The CDR3 runs to 12 residues. Trimming shortened V by 3 bases and J by 9 bases, and 12 bases separated the two germline ends. The CDR3 bases are TGTGCCAGCAGTGAGGGCAGGATAGCGCAGTACTTC. Protein sequence: CASSEGRIAQYF. The full variable domain, completed using reference TRBV2 and TRBJ2-7, is EPEVTQTPSHQVTQMGQEVILRCVPISNHLYFYWYRQILGQKVEFLVSFYNNEISEKSEIFDDQFSVERPDGSNFTLKIRSTKLEDSAMYFCASSEGRIAQYFGPGTRLTVT.

This clonotype was picked up many times. The chain joins TRBV25-1 to TRBJ2-3, with D perhaps TRBD2 (5 bases). The CDR3 sequence is 17 residues long. With 5 bases removed from V and 4 bases from J, the gap between germline ends came to 22 bases. Germline V gene sequence: CDR1 MGHDK, CDR2 SYGVNS. As DNA, the CDR3 is TGTGCCAGCAGTTACGGGAAGAAAAGTACTGAGGCAGATACGCAGTATTTT. This encodes CASSYGKKSTEADTQYF.

This clonotype was detected many times. CDR3 nucleotides: TGTGCCAGTAGTATCACAGAAAAACTGTTTTTT. Protein sequence: CASSITEKLFF. The chain joins TRBV19 to TRBJ1-4; D call uncertain. This CDR3 contains 11 residues. V gave up 3 bases and J gave up 8 bases, with 4 bases separating them. Germline CDR1 is LNHDA and CDR2 is SQIVND (reference sequence).

This clonotype was found many times. V gene TRBV7-2 combines with J gene TRBJ1-2; weak D call: TRBD1 (5 bases). The germline V gene encodes CDR1 SGHTA and CDR2 FQGNSA. Trimming took off 2 bases at V and 5 bases at J, with 15 bases between the two ends. This CDR3 has 15 amino acids. This CDR3 is CASSLLLAGLYGYTF. The CDR3 DNA is TGTGCCAGCAGCTTACTGCTCGCAGGGCTGTATGGCTACACCTTC. Combining the CDR3 with reference TRBV7-2 and TRBJ1-2 gives the whole variable domain GAGVSQSPSNKVTEKGKDVELRCDPISGHTALYWYRQSLGQGLEFLIYFQGNSAPDKSGLPSDRFSAERTGGSVSTLTIQRTQQEDSAVYLCASSLLLAGLYGYTFGSGTRLTVV.

The table lists this clonotype with many counts. The chain has TRBV4-2 and TRBJ2-5; either TRBD1 or TRBD2 may fit D (5 bases each). The CDR3 is 13 amino acids. The V gene lost 4 bases and the J gene lost 5 bases, with 11 bases spanning the gap. CDR1 and CDR2 (germline): LGHNA, YNFKEQ. CDR3 nucleotide sequence: TGTGCCAGCAGCCCCGAGGGGCGGGAGACCCAGTACTTC. This gives the protein CASSPEGRETQYF.

J is TRBJ2-1 and V is TRBV9; 7 bases align to TRBD2. The ends lost 4 bases at V and 0 bases at J; junction bases unmatched: 4. The V gene's germline CDR1 is SGDLS and CDR2 YYNGEE. This CDR3 region has 15 residues. The CDR3 protein is CASSTRTSSYNEQFF. Written as DNA, the CDR3 is TGTGCCAGCAGCACCCGGACTAGCTCCTACAATGAGCAGTTCTTC.

This clonotype was observed at least ten times. The J gene is TRBJ2-1, the V gene TRBV7-2; a weak D match, TRBD1 (6 bases). CDR1 and CDR2 from the germline V gene are SGHTA and FQGNSA. V was shortened by 5 bases and J by 4 bases, with 9 bases between the two germline ends. This CDR3 has 13 residues. Here the CDR3 reads CASSPGQYNEQFF. CDR3 in DNA: TGTGCCAGCAGCCCGGGACAATACAATGAGCAGTTCTTC.

This clonotype was seen a single time. The gene calls are TRBV7-3 and TRBJ2-3, with TRBD2 identical over 7 bases. In germline, CDR1 is SGHTA, CDR2 FQGTGA. This CDR3 is 15 amino acids long. J was trimmed by 1 base and V by 5 bases; bases with no gene match: 6. The CDR3: CASSPGTTRTDTQYF. The CDR3 coding sequence is TGTGCCAGCAGCCCAGGGACTACACGCACAGATACGCAGTATTTT.

The genes are TRBV2 and TRBJ2-1; 7 bases align to TRBD1. The CDR3 covers 15 residues. Germline V gene sequence: CDR1 SNHLY, CDR2 FYNNEI. The V and J ends lost 6 bases and 11 bases, in that order; junction bases with no gene match: 16. CDR3: CASSYGTEYLPKQFF. The DNA for the CDR3 is TGTGCCAGCAGCTACGGGACAGAGTACTTACCGAAGCAGTTCTTC. Filled out from reference TRBV2 and TRBJ2-1, the complete variable domain reads EPEVTQTPSHQVTQMGQEVILRCVPISNHLYFYWYRQILGQKVEFLVSFYNNEISEKSEIFDDQFSVERPDGSNFTLKIRSTKLEDSAMYFCASSYGTEYLPKQFFGPGTRLTVL.

V gene TRBV29-1 combines with J gene TRBJ2-7, with D tentatively TRBD1 (7 bases). This CDR3 comprises 13 residues. V was shortened by 0 bases and J by 5 bases, with 11 bases between the two germline ends. The germline V gene has CDR1 SQVTM and CDR2 ANQGSEA. CDR3 residues: CSVEDPRGDEQYF. CDR3 nucleotide sequence: TGCAGCGTTGAAGATCCCAGGGGGGACGAGCAGTACTTC.

This clonotype was detected ten times or more. The V and J genes are TRBV12-3 or TRBV12-4 and TRBJ2-2, with 8 bases matching TRBD2. The CDR3 is 16 residues long. J gave up 4 bases and V 4 bases, and 8 bases lay outside the gene matches. CDR3 sequence (DNA): TGTGCCAGCAGTTATCCGGGACTAGACGGCACCGGGGAGCTGTTTTTT. This encodes CASSYPGLDGTGELFF.

About this clonotype: The junction does not match germline at one end; this may be a read error. The V call is TRBV6-1, the J call TRBJ2-6; D perhaps matches TRBD1 (6 bases). CDR3 length: 18 residues. CDR1 and CDR2 (germline): MNHNS, SASEGT. The CDR3 region is CASSPDRRQFSGANILTF. CDR3 bases: TGTGCCAGCAGTCCAGACAGGCGGCAATTCTCTGGGGCCAACATCCTGACTTTC.

This clonotype has a count of ten or more. This chain uses TRBV7-9 with TRBJ2-7; a weak D match, TRBD1 (5 bases). This CDR3 is built from 11 residues. Germline values: CDR1 SEHNR, CDR2 FQNEAQ (reference sequence). With 2 bases removed from V and 7 bases from J, the gap between germline ends came to 6 bases. The CDR3 here is CASSLRTEQYF. CDR3 in DNA: TGTGCCAGCAGCTTACGGACAGAGCAGTACTTC.

This clonotype was detected many times. The V and J genes are TRBV7-9 and TRBJ2-3; D is tentatively TRBD1 or TRBD2 (5 bases each). The V gene's germline CDR1 is SEHNR and CDR2 FQNEAQ (reference sequence). The V end was cut by 4 bases, the J end by 3 bases, with 17 bases between. This CDR3 has 16 amino acids. The CDR3 reads CASSSVGTRETDTQYF. In DNA, the CDR3 is TGTGCCAGCAGCTCCGTTGGAACCAGGGAGACAGATACGCAGTATTTT.

The chain joins TRBV9 to TRBJ1-3; possibly TRBD1 for D (5 bases). The CDR3 is made up of 14 amino acids. V was trimmed by 4 bases and J by 0 bases, leaving 8 bases between them. Germline lookup yields CDR1 SGDLS and CDR2 YYNGEE. The CDR3 nucleotides read TGTGCCAGCAGCCCCAGGGACTCTGGAAACACCATATATTTT. Its protein is CASSPRDSGNTIYF.

This clonotype was seen more than once but under ten times. The chain joins TRBV6-4 to TRBJ2-1, with D possibly TRBD2 on 7 matching bases. V shed 4 bases and J shed 7 bases, with 11 bases lying between them. The CDR3 contains 13 residues. Germline CDR1 reads MRHNA; CDR2 reads SNTAGT. The CDR3 DNA reads TGTGCCAGCAGTGCGGGGGGCGGGAATGAGCAGTTCTTC. Residues: CASSAGGGNEQFF.

The chain links TRBV2 to TRBJ1-1; the D is unclear. Germline V lookup: CDR1 SNHLY, CDR2 FYNNEI. V was trimmed by 6 bases and J by 1 base, leaving 12 bases between them. The CDR3 totals 14 residues. CDR3 nucleotide sequence: TGTGCCAGCAGCGTAAGACAAGCGAACACTGAAGCTTTCTTT. Its translation: CASSVRQANTEAFF.

The chain employs TRBV10-3 and TRBJ2-7; a weak D match, TRBD1 (5 bases). V lost 0 bases and J 2 bases, leaving 11 bases between the germline ends. The CDR3 extends over 15 amino acids. Germline loops: CDR1 ENHRY, CDR2 SYGVKD. CDR3 amino acids: CAISESAGLAYEQYF. The DNA of the CDR3 is TGTGCCATCAGTGAGTCGGCAGGGCTGGCCTACGAGCAGTACTTC.

At least ten counts were recorded for this clonotype. CDR3 loop: CASSSTWGAGELFF. In DNA form, the CDR3 reads TGTGCCAGCAGCTCCACCTGGGGCGCCGGGGAGCTGTTTTTT. The J gene is TRBJ2-2, the V gene TRBV7-3; TRBD1 might be the D (5 bases). Germline V gene data show CDR1 as SGHTA and CDR2 as FQGTGA. V dropped 4 bases and J dropped 6 bases, with 12 bases sitting between them. The CDR3 totals 14 residues.

This chain joins TRBV28 and TRBJ1-2; D is unclear. The CDR3 extends over 14 amino acids. Germline assignment: CDR1 MDHEN and CDR2 SYDVKM. The V end was cut by 8 bases, the J end by 0 bases, with 13 bases between. CDR3 residues: CASGETLANYGYTF. CDR3 coding DNA: TGTGCCAGCGGGGAGACTTTAGCTAACTATGGCTACACCTTC.